This T cell receptor (beta chain) was identified in a study of T cell repertoires in cytomegalovirus infection. Whole-study results and caveats: Summed frequency of public TCR beta families distinguished CMV carriers with the relevant HLA.

TCRdb itself ran the reads through MiXCR, one entry per CDR3 protein. The data hold around 100,000 distinct CDR3 sequences, with about 15% observed a single time. V lost 6 bases, J lost 4 bases, and 5 bases stayed unmatched. CDR1 and CDR2 (germline): SNHLY, FYNNEI. The CDR3 has 15 residues. The table lists this clonotype with a few counts. Its antigen is unidentified. This sequence was found in a human donor in good health (CMV status not recorded). Some clones in this sample may be carry-over from other donors' samples. The sequenced sample was PBMCs. V is TRBV2 and J is TRBJ2-1; 11 nucleotides match TRBD1. The CDR3 nucleotides are TGTGCCAGCAGAAGGGGGACAGGGGGGTACAATGAGCAGTTCTTC. It specifies CASRRGTGGYNEQFF.